A single sample gave rise to the 26 T cell receptor beta chains below, sequenced in a study of blood T cell repertoires in COVID-19. Clones were sequenced by immunoSEQ multiplex PCR, and TCRdb holds only the in-frame ones, with some missing. The sample records roughly 280,000 clones, around 84% being singletons. Sequencing was done on a sample of peripheral blood. These receptor sequences come from an older woman with COVID-19, enrolled during active disease.

The chain couples TRBV7-3 to TRBJ1-5; 7 nucleotides agree with TRBD1. Germline V gene lookup returns CDR1 SGHTA and CDR2 FQGTGA. Losses at the gene ends were 10 bases for V and 3 bases for J; bases not matched to a gene: 18. This CDR3 has 17 residues. CDR3 residues: CATGRDSQFIVNQPQHF. For the CDR3, the DNA is TGTGCCACCGGACGGGACAGCCAGTTTATAGTCAATCAGCCCCAGCATTTT.

The gene calls are TRBV20-1 and TRBJ2-3; D not resolved. The V gene's germline CDR1 is DFQATT and CDR2 SNEGSKA (reference sequence). V shed 4 bases and J shed 5 bases, with 7 bases lying between them. CDR3 size: 11 residues. The CDR3 DNA reads TGCAGTGCTAACAGCTTAGATACGCAGTATTTT. The encoded protein is CSANSLDTQYF.

The chain employs TRBV28 and TRBJ1-5; TRBD1 matches 7 bases. The CDR3 loop spans 14 amino acids. V was clipped by 5 bases and J by 9 bases; unmatched bases: 10. CDR1 MDHEN and CDR2 SYDVKM come from the germline V gene. CDR3 in amino acids: CASSGDSVSGPQHF. CDR3 nucleotides: TGTGCCAGCAGTGGGGACAGCGTGTCGGGGCCCCAGCATTTT.

V usage is TRBV5-5 and J usage is TRBJ2-1, with D possibly TRBD2 on 6 matching bases. V was cut by 4 bases and J by 2 bases, with 19 bases left in between. Germline values: CDR1 SGHKS, CDR2 YYEKEE (reference sequence). The CDR3 is made up of 17 amino acids. DNA for the CDR3: TGTGCCAGCAGCCCCATGCAGGCGGGATGGACCTACAATGAGCAGTTCTTC. Residues: CASSPMQAGWTYNEQFF.

The chain couples TRBV2 to TRBJ1-1, with 11 bases matching TRBD1. Germline V gene lookup returns CDR1 SNHLY and CDR2 FYNNEI. With V trimmed by 8 bases and J by 5 bases, 4 bases remained unmatched. The CDR3 is 13 amino acids. In DNA form, the CDR3 reads TGTGCCAGCGGACAGGGGGCTTTTACTGAAGCTTTCTTT. Protein: CASGQGAFTEAFF.

The CDR3 region has the DNA TGTGCCAGCTCACCACTAACCCAGAAGACCGGGGAGCTGTTTTTT. The encoded protein is CASSPLTQKTGELFF. This sequence joins TRBV18 and TRBJ2-2, with D unresolved. CDR1 is KGHSH and CDR2 is LQKENI in the germline V gene. CDR3 length: 15 amino acids. Deletions cut 1 base from V and 5 bases from J, with 11 bases between.

The V and J genes are TRBV28 and TRBJ1-4; no clear D gene. Trimming cost V 3 bases and J 0 bases, with 11 bases left between them. The V gene's germline CDR1 is MDHEN and CDR2 SYDVKM. This CDR3 region has 16 residues. The CDR3 DNA reads as TGTGCCAGCAGTTTCCCCGGTGCTGCAACTAATGAAAAACTGTTTTTT. Amino acids: CASSFPGAATNEKLFF.

This chain connects TRBV28 to TRBJ1-5; TRBD1 aligns across 7 bases. The CDR3 runs 16 residues. CDR1 is MDHEN, CDR2 SYDVKM, per germline. V shed 2 bases, J shed 7 bases, and the junction held 11 bases outside the gene matches. The CDR3 loop reads CASSLRTGEGKQPQHF. The DNA for the CDR3 is TGTGCCAGCAGTTTACGCACAGGGGAAGGAAAACAGCCCCAGCATTTT.

V and J are TRBV7-2 and TRBJ2-1; 8 bases match TRBD2. Germline V gene lookup returns CDR1 SGHTA and CDR2 FQGNSA. CDR3 length equals 17 residues. The J segment lost 6 bases and the V segment lost 0 bases, leaving 10 bases of the junction unmatched. The CDR3 DNA reads TGTGCCAGCAGCTTAGCTGCGGGACTAGGGGCTGGCAATGAGCAGTTCTTC. It yields the protein CASSLAAGLGAGNEQFF. Supplemented by reference TRBV7-2 and TRBJ2-1, the full variable domain reads GAGVSQSPSNKVTEKGKDVELRCDPISGHTALYWYRQSLGQGLEFLIYFQGNSAPDKSGLPSDRFSAERTGGSVSTLTIQRTQQEDSAVYLCASSLAAGLGAGNEQFFGPGTRLTVL.

V gene TRBV7-3 combines with J gene TRBJ2-3; a weak D match, TRBD1 (7 bases). Trimming removed 0 bases at V and 5 bases at J, with 12 bases between. CDR3 length equals 15 residues. Germline CDR1 is SGHTA and CDR2 is FQGTGA. The CDR3 protein is CASSLTGRGEDTQYF. DNA of the CDR3: TGTGCCAGCAGCTTAACGGGCAGGGGGGAAGATACGCAGTATTTT. Together with reference TRBV7-3 and TRBJ2-3, the CDR3 gives the full variable domain: GAGVSQTPSNKVTEKGKYVELRCDPISGHTALYWYRQSLGQGPEFLIYFQGTGAADDSGLPNDRFFAVRPEGSVSTLKIQRTERGDSAVYLCASSLTGRGEDTQYFGPGTRLTVL.

The chain is built from TRBV29-1 and TRBJ2-7, with a weak D call TRBD1 (6 bases). Germline CDR1 and CDR2: SQVTM and ANQGSEA. The CDR3 extends over 16 amino acids. Trimming took 2 bases from V and 2 from J, leaving 19 bases between them. For the CDR3, the DNA is TGCAGCGTTGAACTGACGATGAGGGACACCGCCTACGAGCAGTACTTC. Its translation: CSVELTMRDTAYEQYF.

The V and J genes are TRBV4-3 and TRBJ2-4, with 9 bases identical to TRBD1. The CDR3 is 16 amino acids. After removal of 2 bases from V and 4 bases from J, the junction contained 6 bases not matched to a gene. In germline, CDR1 is LGHNA, CDR2 YSLEER. Here the CDR3 reads CASSQKDGTGKNIQYF. The DNA of the CDR3 is TGCGCCAGCAGCCAAAAGGACGGGACAGGGAAAAACATTCAGTACTTC.

V and J are TRBV28 and TRBJ1-5; possibly TRBD1 for D (5 bases). The germline V and J ends were trimmed by 6 bases and 7 bases, with 22 bases remaining between them. This CDR3 has 16 amino acids. Per the germline V gene, CDR1 is MDHEN and CDR2 is SYDVKM. The chain's CDR3 is CASRYAETGLRQPQHF. In DNA form, the CDR3 reads TGTGCCAGCAGATACGCCGAAACAGGCCTGAGGCAGCCCCAGCATTTT.

V usage is TRBV4-1 and J usage is TRBJ1-5, with a tentative D call TRBD1 (5 bases). Germline V gene sequence: CDR1 MGHRA, CDR2 YSYEKL. With 4 bases removed from V and 6 bases from J, the gap between germline ends came to 13 bases. The CDR3 runs to 14 residues. This chain's CDR3 is CASSRSTGVQPQHF. The CDR3 DNA reads as TGCGCCAGCAGCCGAAGCACGGGGGTTCAGCCCCAGCATTTT.

The CDR3 coding sequence is TGTGCCAGCACCACAACCCGGACTAGCGGGAGATCCTACGAGCAGTACTTC. Amino acids: CASTTTRTSGRSYEQYF. The V and J genes are TRBV28 and TRBJ2-7, with TRBD2 matching over 13 bases. Germline V gene lookup returns CDR1 MDHEN and CDR2 SYDVKM. There are 17 residues in the CDR3. The V and J ends lost 7 bases and 1 base, in that order; junction bases with no gene match: 10.

This sequence joins TRBV5-4 and TRBJ2-3, with 8 positions matching TRBD2. The CDR3 covers 13 residues. CDR1 is SGHNT and CDR2 is YYREEE in the germline V gene (reference sequence). Trimming cost V 0 bases and J 12 bases; bases outside gene matches: 6. CDR3 protein: CASSLAGAGVQYF. In DNA, the CDR3 is TGTGCCAGCAGCTTGGCCGGAGCGGGAGTACAGTATTTT.

The V call is TRBV5-8, the J call TRBJ2-7; TRBD2 matches 11 bases. The germline gives CDR1 SGHTS, CDR2 YDEGEE. The V and J ends lost 0 bases and 6 bases, in that order; junction bases with no gene match: 14. The CDR3 runs 18 residues. CDR3 region: CASSLVSIAGGMDLEQYF. The CDR3 bases are TGTGCCAGCAGCTTGGTTTCGATAGCGGGAGGGATGGACCTCGAGCAGTACTTC.

The CDR3 here is CAISESKGGSVGELFF. CDR3 nucleotide sequence: TGTGCCATCAGTGAGTCGAAGGGCGGGAGTGTCGGGGAGCTGTTTTTT. V and J are TRBV10-3 and TRBJ2-2, with TRBD2 identical over 7 bases. The CDR3 consists of 16 residues. Per the germline V gene, CDR1 is ENHRY and CDR2 is SYGVKD. With 0 bases clipped from V and 7 bases from J, the junction kept 8 bases outside the gene matches.

The chain carries TRBV15 and TRBJ1-4, with 7 nucleotides matching TRBD1. This CDR3 has 14 amino acids. Germline V gene data show CDR1 as LNHNV and CDR2 as YYDKDF (reference sequence). V lost 5 bases to trimming and J lost 5 bases; unmatched junction nucleotides: 5. CDR3 nucleotides: TGTGCCACCAGCCTTGACAGGGCCAATGAAAAACTGTTTTTT. It codes for CATSLDRANEKLFF.

The genes are TRBV3-1 (or the pseudogene TRBV3-2) and TRBJ1-1; the D gene is possibly TRBD1 (6 bases). Germline CDR1 is LGHDT and CDR2 is YNNKEL (reference sequence). There are 14 residues in the CDR3. V lost 7 bases to trimming and J lost 5 bases, with 17 bases between them. CDR3 in DNA: TGTGCCAGCACCACAAGGGGGGGAAGGACTGAAGCTTTCTTT. This encodes CASTTRGGRTEAFF.

The V call is TRBV30, the J call TRBJ1-2; D possibly corresponds to TRBD1 (5 bases). Trimming took off 4 bases at V and 0 bases at J, with 12 bases between the two ends. This CDR3 has 14 amino acids. Germline values: CDR1 GTSNPN, CDR2 SVGIG (reference sequence). The CDR3 here is CAWTRPGPNYGYTF. Written as DNA, the CDR3 is TGTGCCTGGACCCGGCCAGGGCCTAACTATGGCTACACCTTC.

This rearrangement joins TRBV11-2 to TRBJ2-7; D is unclear. Germline V gene data show CDR1 as SGHAT and CDR2 as FQNNGV. V was shortened by 1 base and J by 7 bases, with 5 bases between the two germline ends. This CDR3 region has 11 residues. CDR3 protein: CASSLGREQYF. The CDR3 coding sequence is TGTGCCAGCAGCTTAGGGCGGGAGCAGTACTTC.

This sequence joins TRBV3-1 (or the pseudogene TRBV3-2) and TRBJ1-4; TRBD1 might be the D (5 bases). The CDR3 sequence is 15 residues long. V dropped 1 base and J dropped 8 bases, with 14 bases sitting between them. Germline CDR1 reads LGHDT; CDR2 reads YNNKEL (reference sequence). CDR3 in DNA: TGTGCCAGCAGCCAAGCCTCTATCAGGGCCGAAAAACTGTTTTTT. Protein sequence: CASSQASIRAEKLFF.

The CDR3 DNA is TGCGCCAGCAGCCCGCAGGGCAAAACTAATGAAAAACTGTTTTTT. This translates into CASSPQGKTNEKLFF. The chain carries TRBV5-1 and TRBJ1-4; maybe TRBD1 (5 bases). The ends were cut back, 4 bases at V and 1 base at J, with 11 bases in the middle. Per germline, CDR1 SGHRS and CDR2 YFSETQ. CDR3 size: 15 residues.

The genes are TRBV18 and TRBJ2-2, with unresolved D. The V gene lost 6 bases and the J gene lost 7 bases, with 9 bases spanning the gap. Germline CDR1 and CDR2: KGHSH and LQKENI. CDR3 length: 12 amino acids. CDR3: CASSSESGELFF. In DNA, the CDR3 is TGTGCCAGCTCTTCCGAGAGCGGGGAGCTGTTTTTT.

The chain has TRBV5-1 and TRBJ1-4, with a weak D call TRBD1 (5 bases). The CDR3 spans 14 residues. CDR1 and CDR2 from the germline V gene are SGHRS and YFSETQ. Between the trimmed V and J ends, which lost 5 bases and 7 bases, there was a span of 15 bases. CDR3: CASSLRQGGEKLFF. The CDR3 bases are TGCGCCAGCAGTCTCCGGCAGGGAGGTGAAAAACTGTTTTTT.